Listed here is a single T cell receptor beta chain. The antigen this receptor binds is unknown. No per-base quality is available; no much larger clone lies one base away. The data derive from a study of T cell responses to AZD1222 COVID-19 vaccine (dated by TCRdb to about 2021). In the study overall: AZD1222 recipients whose second dose came at about 4 weeks and those whose second dose came at about 12 weeks were combined into one group, since spike-specific TCR depth and breadth did not differ between the two schedules. Trial participants were enrolled by age into subgroups of 18-55, 56-69 and 70-plus years, and roughly 160, 29 and 62 TCR-sequenced participants, respectively, were included in these subgroups. A total of about 250 trial participants underwent TCR sequencing, of whom about 200 had received two doses of AZD1222 and 26 had received two doses of the MenACWY control vaccine.

Counted from cysteine to phenylalanine, this CDR3 has 13 amino acids. Only CDR3 DNA remains: 39 bases, in frame from the first base. The germline V gene (reference sequence) gives CDR1 as PRHDT and CDR2 as FYEKMQ. V lost 5 bases and J lost 4 bases; the stretch between them is 11 bases long. Study-wide findings and limitations: Participants were mostly white British and included more females than males, and it was suggested by the authors that clonal diversity may have been underestimated. The vaccine-associated CD4 TCRs covered the entire spike protein, and the dominant responses fell in regions 160-218 and 743-854. Because no day 14 peak-response samples were available, the repertoires could be characterized only after the peak T cell response. After two AZD1222 doses, spike-specific TCR breadth and depth were significantly higher than at day 0 and than in MenACWY recipients. Conclusions about previously exposed vaccinees are limited because only 5 or 6 AZD1222 recipients were SARS-CoV-2 seropositive at baseline. Reportedly, almost half of the unique spike-specific TCRs recognized epitopes lying outside the regions that are mutated in the B.1.351 and B.1.1.7 variants. In the small 56-69-year group, the increase in depth fell short of significance, most likely because of low power.

The sample's time point label, decoded: baseline before first vaccination. Samples from vaccinated people were obtained from the UK trials COV001 and COV002, which included a single-blind randomized controlled phase 2/3 trial of AZD1222 (ChAdOx1 nCoV-19) in healthy adults. For TCRbeta chain sequencing, PBMC samples were collected from trial participants at day 0 and at day 28 after the second dose. The CDR3 regions of human TCRbeta chains were subjected to immunosequencing. The original pipeline was this. TCRs in the repertoires were matched against a reference library of SARS-CoV-2-specific TCRs that had been generated with the MIRA antigen-specificity platform. Breadth was defined as the fraction of unique TCRs that were SARS-CoV-2-associated. Depth was defined as the fraction of total T cells that were SARS-CoV-2-associated. Using the MIRA data, each spike-specific TCR was mapped to the spike region that the TCR reacts to and placed in a CD4 or CD8 class. Log10-transformed breadth and depth values were compared by one-way ANOVA with Sidak's multiple comparisons tests. This is the immuneACCESS table as TCRdb keeps it, with only in-frame sequences that have V and J called. A part of the clones is gone; compared with another copy, unresolved V genes explain less than half, and the rest is unexplained. That table is the source of V, J and clone size, and D and trimming were worked out from the DNA. The sample has some 200,000 clones on record, approximately 91% of them singletons. Over 0.85% of the sample rests with the top ten.

The sample here was peripheral blood, taken on day 0 of AZD1222 vaccination. The chain is encoded by TRBV13 joined to TRBJ1-1, and possibly TRBD1, on 6 matching bases. The source is an adult in good health. The CDR3 in this case is CASSPGAGTEAFF. DNA sequence: TGTGCCAGCAGCCCAGGGGCGGGCACTGAAGCTTTCTTT.